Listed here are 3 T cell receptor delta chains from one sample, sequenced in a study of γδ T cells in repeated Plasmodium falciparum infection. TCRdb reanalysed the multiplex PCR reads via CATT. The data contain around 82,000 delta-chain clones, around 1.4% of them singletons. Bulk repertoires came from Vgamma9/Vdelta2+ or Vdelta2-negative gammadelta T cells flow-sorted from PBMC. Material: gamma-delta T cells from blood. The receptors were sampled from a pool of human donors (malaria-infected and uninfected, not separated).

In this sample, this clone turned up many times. CDR3 sequence (DNA): TGTGCTCTTGGGCCAAGCCCATCCGCAAATTTCCTGTCCGGTGGGGGATCGTACACCGATAAACTCATCTTT. Protein: CALGPSPSANFLSGGGSYTDKLIF. The chain employs TRDV1 and TRDJ1, with 8 bases that match TRDD3. CDR1 and CDR2 (germline): TSWWSYY, QGS. Trimming removed 5 bases from V and 0 bases from J; junction bases left unmatched: 32. CDR3 length: 24 amino acids.

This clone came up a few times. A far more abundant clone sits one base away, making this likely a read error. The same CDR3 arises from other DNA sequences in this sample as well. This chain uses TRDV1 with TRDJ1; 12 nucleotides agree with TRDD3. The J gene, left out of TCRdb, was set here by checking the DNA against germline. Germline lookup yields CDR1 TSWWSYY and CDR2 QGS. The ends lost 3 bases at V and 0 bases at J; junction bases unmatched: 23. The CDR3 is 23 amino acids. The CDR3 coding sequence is TGTGCTCTTGGGGAGATCCCTAGACATTTCGTACTGGGGGATACTCCGTACACCGATAAACTCATCTTT. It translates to CALGEIPRHFVLGDTPYTDKLIF.

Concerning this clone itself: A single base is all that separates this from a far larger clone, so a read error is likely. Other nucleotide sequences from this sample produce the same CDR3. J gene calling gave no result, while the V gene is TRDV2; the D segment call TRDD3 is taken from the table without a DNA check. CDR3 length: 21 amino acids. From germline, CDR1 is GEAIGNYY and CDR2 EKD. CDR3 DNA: TGTGCCTGTGACGGGGGCCTTCCTACTCTTCGGGGCCCATGGTCCACCGATAAGCTCATCTTT. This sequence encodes CACDGGLPTLRGPWSTDKLIF.